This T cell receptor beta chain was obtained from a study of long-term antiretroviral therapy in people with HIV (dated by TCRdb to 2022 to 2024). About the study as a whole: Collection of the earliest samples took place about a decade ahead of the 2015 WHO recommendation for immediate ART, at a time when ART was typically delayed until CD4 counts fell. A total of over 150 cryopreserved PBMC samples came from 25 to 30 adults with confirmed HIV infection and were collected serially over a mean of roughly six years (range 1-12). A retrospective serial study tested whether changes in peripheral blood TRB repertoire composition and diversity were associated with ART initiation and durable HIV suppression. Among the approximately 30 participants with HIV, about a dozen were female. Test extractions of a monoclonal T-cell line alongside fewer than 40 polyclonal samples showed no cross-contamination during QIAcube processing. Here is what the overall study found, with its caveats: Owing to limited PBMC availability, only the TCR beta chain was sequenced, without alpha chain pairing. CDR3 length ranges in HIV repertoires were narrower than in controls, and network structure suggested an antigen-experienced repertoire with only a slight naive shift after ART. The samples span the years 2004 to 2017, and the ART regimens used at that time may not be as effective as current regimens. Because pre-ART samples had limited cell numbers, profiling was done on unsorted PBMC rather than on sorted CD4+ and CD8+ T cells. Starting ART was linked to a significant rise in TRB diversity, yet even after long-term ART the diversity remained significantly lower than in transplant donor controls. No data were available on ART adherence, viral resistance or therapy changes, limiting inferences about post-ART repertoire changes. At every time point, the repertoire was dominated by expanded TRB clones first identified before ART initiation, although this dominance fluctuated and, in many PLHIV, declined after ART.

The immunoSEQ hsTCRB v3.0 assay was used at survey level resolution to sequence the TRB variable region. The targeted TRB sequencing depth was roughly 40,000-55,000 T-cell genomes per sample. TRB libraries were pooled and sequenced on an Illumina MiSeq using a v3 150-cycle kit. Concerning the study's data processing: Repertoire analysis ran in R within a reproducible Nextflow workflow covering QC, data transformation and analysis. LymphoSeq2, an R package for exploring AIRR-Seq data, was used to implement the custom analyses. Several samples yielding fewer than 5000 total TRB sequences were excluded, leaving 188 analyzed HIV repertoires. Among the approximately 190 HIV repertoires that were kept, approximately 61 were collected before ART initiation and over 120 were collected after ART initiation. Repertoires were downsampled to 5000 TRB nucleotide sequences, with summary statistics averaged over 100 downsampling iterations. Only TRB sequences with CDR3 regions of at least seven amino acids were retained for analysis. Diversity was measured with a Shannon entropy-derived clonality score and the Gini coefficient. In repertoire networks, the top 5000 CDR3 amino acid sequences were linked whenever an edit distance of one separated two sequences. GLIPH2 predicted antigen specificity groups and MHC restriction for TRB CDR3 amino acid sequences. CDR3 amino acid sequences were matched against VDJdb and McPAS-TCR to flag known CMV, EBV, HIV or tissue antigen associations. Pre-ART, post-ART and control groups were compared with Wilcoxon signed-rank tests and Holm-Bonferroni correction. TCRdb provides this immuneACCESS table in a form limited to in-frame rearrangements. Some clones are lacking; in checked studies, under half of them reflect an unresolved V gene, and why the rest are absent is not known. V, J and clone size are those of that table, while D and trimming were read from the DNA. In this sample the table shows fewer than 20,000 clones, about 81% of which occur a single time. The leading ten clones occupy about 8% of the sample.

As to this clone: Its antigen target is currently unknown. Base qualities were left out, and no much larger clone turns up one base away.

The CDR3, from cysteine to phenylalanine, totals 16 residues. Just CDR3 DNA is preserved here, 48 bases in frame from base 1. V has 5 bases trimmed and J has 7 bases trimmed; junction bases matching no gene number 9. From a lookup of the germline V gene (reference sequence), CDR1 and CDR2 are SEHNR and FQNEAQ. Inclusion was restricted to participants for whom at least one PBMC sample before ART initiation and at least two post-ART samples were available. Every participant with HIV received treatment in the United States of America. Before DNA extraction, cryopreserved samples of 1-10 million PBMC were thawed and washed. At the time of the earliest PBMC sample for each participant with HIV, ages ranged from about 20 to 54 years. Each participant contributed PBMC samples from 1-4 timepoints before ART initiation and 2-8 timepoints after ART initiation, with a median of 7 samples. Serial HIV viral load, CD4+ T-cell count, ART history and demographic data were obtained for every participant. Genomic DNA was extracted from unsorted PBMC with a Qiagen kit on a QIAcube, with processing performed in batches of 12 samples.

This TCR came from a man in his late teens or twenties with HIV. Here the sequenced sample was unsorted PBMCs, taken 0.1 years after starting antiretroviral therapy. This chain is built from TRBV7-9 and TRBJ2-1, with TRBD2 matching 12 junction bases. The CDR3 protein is CASSDRLAGAQNEQFF. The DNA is TGTGCCAGCAGCGATCGACTAGCGGGAGCCCAGAATGAGCAGTTCTTC.